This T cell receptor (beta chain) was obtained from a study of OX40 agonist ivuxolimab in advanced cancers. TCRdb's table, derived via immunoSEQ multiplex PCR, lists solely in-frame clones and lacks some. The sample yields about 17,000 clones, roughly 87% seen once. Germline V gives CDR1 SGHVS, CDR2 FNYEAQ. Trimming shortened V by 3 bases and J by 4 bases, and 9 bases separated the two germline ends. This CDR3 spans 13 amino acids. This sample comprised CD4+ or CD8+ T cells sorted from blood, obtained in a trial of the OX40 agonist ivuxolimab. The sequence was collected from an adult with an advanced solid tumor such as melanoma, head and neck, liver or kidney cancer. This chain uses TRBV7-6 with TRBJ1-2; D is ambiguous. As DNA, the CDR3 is TGTGCCAGCAGCTTGTCTCCGTCCTATGGCTACACCTTC. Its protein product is CASSLSPSYGYTF. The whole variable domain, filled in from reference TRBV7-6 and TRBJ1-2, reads GAGVSQSPRYKVTKRGQDVALRCDPISGHVSLYWYRQALGQGPEFLTYFNYEAQQDKSGLPNDRFSAERPEGSISTLTIQRTEQRDSAMYRCASSLSPSYGYTFGSGTRLTVV.